This T cell receptor beta chain came from a study of blood T cell repertoires in COVID-19. Study-wide context: Some COVID-19 samples were acute and others convalescent; all came from the United States, Italy and Spain. The analysed material was cDNA or gDNA that came from T cells, B-cell-depleted T cells, or PBMCs.

How the authors handled the data: Amplified reference gene primers provided the basis for estimating nucleated cell counts. The data were produced by immunoSEQ multiplex PCR, yet TCRdb's version contains in-frame clones alone and is incomplete. The D gene and trimming were derived from the DNA, and the V and J assignments and clone size from that table. Altogether tens of thousands of clones are present, over 70% being singletons, with the ten largest covering roughly 5.4%. This CDR3 has 10 residues. Trimming took off 6 bases at V and 8 bases at J, with 7 bases between the two ends. The receptor was derived from a man in his fifties or sixties with active COVID-19. The sample comprised peripheral blood. The chain combines TRBV12-3 or TRBV12-4 with TRBJ1-1, with D unclear. The CDR3 is CASRVREAFF. The DNA for the CDR3 is TGTGCCAGCAGGGTCCGGGAAGCTTTCTTT.